The clone carrying this T cell receptor (beta chain) was found many times. Its target is not known. The data were taken from a study of T cells in Graves' hyperthyroidism and ophthalmopathy. Findings and limits, study-wide: Most thyroid clonotypes expanded above 0.001 were also detected in blood. With a median lead of approximately 6.4 months before onset, the model predicted ophthalmopathy.

CDR3 length equals 15 residues. Germline values: CDR1 DFQATT, CDR2 SNEGSKA (reference sequence). V was pared by 4 bases and J by 2 bases, with 9 bases of the junction left unmatched. Amplification of TCR beta CDR3 regions was performed using RNA transcripts as template. A first-round RT-PCR of the TCR CDR3 used the HTBI primer set. From the multiplex PCR reads, TCRdb called clonotypes with MiXCR, one entry per CDR3 protein. The sample gives nearly 750,000 distinct CDR3 sequences, about a third of which show up once; around 29% is in the top ten. A lack of ophthalmopathy progression within 18 months defined stable Graves' hyperthyroidism. Uncontrolled infection, other autoimmune disease, pregnancy or lactation excluded patients.

This receptor was taken from a woman between 40 and 50 years old with Graves' hyperthyroidism. What was sequenced was blood. J is TRBJ2-7 and V is TRBV20-1; 9 bases are a match to TRBD1. CDR3 nucleotides: TGCAGTGCTACCGACCTAGACAGGGGGGCCTACGAGCAGTACTTC. Amino acid sequence: CSATDLDRGAYEQYF.